This entry features one T cell receptor (beta chain) sequence. The CDR3 spans 15 residues. Trimming cost V 5 bases and J 1 base, with 14 bases left between them. CDR1 MGHRA and CDR2 YSYEKL come from the germline V gene. The table came from immunoSEQ multiplex PCR; TCRdb's copy has only in-frame clones and leaves some out. The sample has fewer than 15,000 clones; just over 35% are singletons. CFSE-labeled responder cells (about 200,000) were plated with about 200,000 irradiated, violet-dye-labeled stimulator cells. This sample stems from a study of graft-versus-host responses after intestinal transplantation.

This clonotype was obtained from a human patient who received an intestinal transplant. The V call is TRBV4-1, the J call TRBJ2-5, with D possibly matching TRBD2 (5 bases). Here the sequenced sample was alloreactive CD8+ T cells from a mixed lymphocyte reaction culture, taken before intestinal transplant. Subset given: CFSE-low proliferating T cells sorted from roughly six-day pre-transplant mixed lymphocyte reaction (GvH or HvG direction). In DNA, the CDR3 is TGCGCCAGCAGCTATGAGCGGAGTCCCCAAGAGACCCAGTACTTC. Translation: CASSYERSPQETQYF.